This T cell receptor beta chain was captured by sequencing in a study of cytomegalovirus exposure and HLA in healthy donors. Study as a whole: An early release of data contained some 80 million unique TCRs, which came from HLA-typed donors.

Study-level findings and limits: Analysis performed later found approximately 17,000 TCR beta sequences associated with HLA alleles at 0.05 false discovery rate. The classifier reportedly diagnosed cytomegalovirus status with high sensitivity and specificity. Beyond CMV serostatus, there was no information to go on about immune exposure.

The PCR was carried out with 60 Vbeta primers and 13 Jbeta primers. Clones were read by immunoSEQ multiplex PCR, and TCRdb kept only the in-frame ones, dropping some. The table shows around 150,000 clones, with roughly three quarters occurring only once. To note about this clone: Its antigen remains unknown.

In germline, CDR1 is SGHDT, CDR2 YYEEEE. Trimming shortened V by 7 bases and J by 4 bases, and 13 bases separated the two germline ends. The CDR3 runs 13 residues. This sequence was found in a woman aged 40 to 50 in good health and CMV-seronegative. Sequencing was done on a sample of PBMCs. The genes are TRBV5-6 and TRBJ2-3; a possible D gene is TRBD2 (6 bases). CDR3 DNA sequence: TGTGCCAGCCGCCTTTGGGGGGCAGATACGCAGTATTTT. Its translation: CASRLWGADTQYF.